The 5 T cell receptor beta chains below all came from one sample that was sequenced in a study of shared T cell receptors in the human thymus. Profiled with immunoSEQ multiplex PCR; TCRdb holds only in-frame clones, not every one. Seen here are 500,000 to 850,000 clones, around 87% observed once, and the top ten hold roughly 0.0086%. The data also belong to a second study, concerning human thymus T cells.

Input material: thymocytes. The receptors come from a boy younger than two with a congenital heart defect.

The gene calls are TRBV4-3 and TRBJ2-1; 13 bases are shared with TRBD2. In germline, CDR1 is LGHNA, CDR2 YSLEER. J lost 3 bases, V lost 2 bases, and 4 bases had no gene match. This CDR3 is 17 amino acids long. The CDR3 sequence: CASSQWGLAGIYNEQFF. The CDR3 region has the DNA TGCGCCAGCAGCCAATGGGGACTAGCGGGAATCTACAATGAGCAGTTCTTC.

The rearrangement uses TRBV9 and TRBJ2-5; 9 bases are a match to TRBD1. The CDR3 extends over 14 amino acids. From germline, CDR1 is SGDLS and CDR2 YYNGEE. With V trimmed by 4 bases and J by 4 bases, 5 bases remained unmatched. The chain's CDR3 is CASSPYRGRETQYF. The CDR3, as DNA: TGTGCCAGCAGCCCCTACAGGGGGCGAGAGACCCAGTACTTC.

The rearrangement uses TRBV28 and TRBJ1-5; D not resolved. The CDR3 runs 14 residues. Germline values: CDR1 MDHEN, CDR2 SYDVKM. Trimming shortened V by 2 bases and J by 2 bases, and 7 bases separated the two germline ends. CDR3 sequence reads: CASSLGAGNQPQHF. The CDR3 coding sequence is TGTGCCAGCAGTTTAGGTGCGGGCAATCAGCCCCAGCATTTT.

The chain links TRBV27 to TRBJ2-1; 13 bases agree with TRBD2. The trim removed 0 bases at V and 16 bases at J, leaving 6 bases unmatched. The CDR3 has 14 amino acids. In germline, CDR1 is MNHEY, CDR2 SMNVEV (reference sequence). CDR3 in amino acids: CASSLSPLAGGEFF. DNA of the CDR3: TGTGCCAGCAGTTTATCCCCACTAGCGGGAGGGGAATTCTTC.

V usage is TRBV6-5 and J usage is TRBJ1-5; 9 nucleotides align to TRBD1. V shed 6 bases and J 3 bases; nucleotides not matched to a gene: 6. The germline CDR1 and CDR2 sequences are MNHEY and SVGAGI. This CDR3 spans 15 amino acids. The DNA for the CDR3 is TGTGCCAGCAGCGGGACAGGGTTTAACAATCAGCCCCAGCATTTT. This translates into CASSGTGFNNQPQHF.